The 10 T cell receptor beta chains in this list originate from one sample, sequenced in a study of blood T cells in healthy people across ages (dated by TCRdb to about 2015). To prepare the library, 5' RACE was applied. The instrument was an Illumina HiSeq 2500. A second PCR of about 7 to 12 cycles was performed with a sample-barcoded 5' primer and a J-beta primer mix. TCRdb trimmed public reads at Q25 via fastp, called clones via MiXCR and kept in-frame beta chains. Rows are unified per CDR3 protein, each entry keeping the most common DNA and genes. The sample data list roughly 1,100,000 distinct CDR3 sequences, and roughly a quarter of these were observed just once. 0.75% of the sample comes from the top ten. This sample also belongs to another study, concerning T cells of mothers and their children.

Material for sequencing was blood. These receptors all come from a girl aged 2 to 10 in good health.

This chain connects TRBV29-1 to TRBJ2-4; no clear D gene. Germline values: CDR1 SQVTM, CDR2 ANQGSEA. The length of the CDR3 is 12 residues. V gave up 4 bases and J gave up 5 bases, with 9 bases separating them. CDR3 bases: TGCAGCGTTGTATGGCAGGAAAACATTCAGTACTTC. Protein product: CSVVWQENIQYF.

There are a few counts of this clonotype. The genes are TRBV29-1 and TRBJ1-1, with D possibly being TRBD1 (5 bases). The germline V gene encodes CDR1 SQVTM and CDR2 ANQGSEA. The CDR3 extends over 13 amino acids. With 6 bases removed from V and 5 bases from J, the gap between germline ends came to 16 bases. CDR3 in amino acids: CSVPGAGWTEAFF. For the CDR3, the DNA is TGCAGCGTCCCCGGGGCGGGATGGACTGAAGCTTTCTTT.

This chain links TRBV19 with TRBJ2-1; 9 nucleotides match TRBD1. This CDR3 comprises 14 residues. Germline CDR1 LNHDA, CDR2 SQIVND (reference sequence). V lost 7 bases and J lost 2; bases outside the gene matches: 3. The CDR3 DNA reads TGTGCCAGTACGAGGACAGGGGCCTACAATGAGCAGTTCTTC. This gives the protein CASTRTGAYNEQFF.

The chain couples TRBV27 to TRBJ2-1; 10 positions match TRBD2. V lost 0 bases, J lost 6 bases, and 2 bases stayed unmatched. Germline lookup yields CDR1 MNHEY and CDR2 SMNVEV (reference sequence). The CDR3 extends over 15 amino acids. The CDR3 nucleotides read TGTGCCAGCAGTTTATCGACTAGCGGGCTCAATGAGCAGTTCTTC. Its translation is CASSLSTSGLNEQFF.

J is TRBJ1-2 and V is TRBV5-1; no clear D. CDR3 length equals 13 residues. V was trimmed by 0 bases and J by 11 bases, leaving 14 bases between them. Per the germline V gene, CDR1 is SGHRS and CDR2 is YFSETQ. CDR3 sequence: CASSLAGRSTYTF. CDR3 DNA: TGCGCCAGCAGCTTGGCTGGGCGGAGTACGTACACCTTC.

In this sample, this clonotype turned up a few times. The chain couples TRBV11-2 to TRBJ2-5, with 7 positions matching TRBD2. CDR1 SGHAT and CDR2 FQNNGV come from the germline V gene. V trimming: 0 bases; J trimming: 5 bases; junction bases outside the gene matches: 9. The CDR3 sequence is 16 residues long. The CDR3, as DNA: TGTGCCAGCAGCTTAGATCTGGCGGGGGAGATGGAGACCCAGTACTTC. This encodes CASSLDLAGEMETQYF.

This clonotype was seen a few times. V and J are TRBV9 and TRBJ1-6, with 8 bases lining up with TRBD1. Germline CDR1 is SGDLS and CDR2 is YYNGEE. V lost 3 bases, J lost 3 bases, and 5 bases stayed unmatched. The CDR3 contains 16 residues. CDR3 amino acids: CASSDDRGNYNSPLHF. CDR3 bases: TGTGCCAGCAGCGACGACAGGGGTAACTATAATTCACCCCTCCACTTT. Drawing the rest from reference TRBV9 and TRBJ1-6, the complete variable domain is DSGVTQTPKHLITATGQRVTLRCSPRSGDLSVYWYQQSLDQGLQFLIQYYNGEERAKGNILERFSAQQFPDLHSELNLSSLELGDSALYFCASSDDRGNYNSPLHFGNGTRLTVT.

Only a few counts were recorded for this clonotype. The gene calls are TRBV28 and TRBJ2-3; 9 bases line up with TRBD2. Germline V gene data show CDR1 as MDHEN and CDR2 as SYDVKM. The ends lost 3 bases at V and 4 bases at J; junction bases unmatched: 8. This CDR3 is 16 amino acids long. As DNA, the CDR3 is TGTGCCAGCAGTTTGCGGGAGGGCCGACCGGCAGATACGCAGTATTTT. It translates to CASSLREGRPADTQYF.

J is TRBJ2-5 and V is TRBV5-1; D might be TRBD2 (6 bases). The CDR3 is 16 residues long. V was shortened by 5 bases and J by 4 bases, with 21 bases between the two germline ends. Per germline, CDR1 SGHRS and CDR2 YFSETQ. The CDR3: CASRTAGLSWGETQYF. CDR3 coding DNA: TGCGCCAGCAGAACTGCGGGACTTAGCTGGGGAGAGACCCAGTACTTC.

This clonotype turned up a few times. The chain couples TRBV24-1 to TRBJ2-5; unclear D gene. TRBJ2-1 matches the DNA end more closely, so the J call is doubtful. The V gene's germline CDR1 is KGHDR and CDR2 SFDVKD. This CDR3 is 13 amino acids long. CDR3 nucleotide sequence: TGTGCCACCAGTGCCGGATCGGCCTATGAGCAGTTCTTC. Protein product: CATSAGSAYEQFF.